Listed below are T cell receptor beta chains from one sample, sequenced in a study of blood T cell repertoires in COVID-19. Clones were sequenced by immunoSEQ multiplex PCR, and TCRdb holds only the in-frame ones, with some missing. The sample consists of around 57,000 clones, 88% of them appearing once. Source material: peripheral blood. The receptors stem from a woman at least 80 years old with active COVID-19. CDR3s leave out the opening cysteine and the closing phenylalanine or tryptophan. The order of the fields is V gene, J gene, CDR3 protein.

TRBV7-2,TRBJ2-5,ASSFQRGQETQY
TRBV7-8,TRBJ1-1,ASSLGGGWGRTEAF
TRBV27,TRBJ2-1,ASSLSPGRGFPYNEQF
TRBV6-2/TRBV6-3,TRBJ2-7,ASSYGAAGGLGEQY
TRBV28,TRBJ1-5,ASSFRQEHQPQH
TRBV30,TRBJ1-5,AWRGQAPQSPQH
TRBV30,TRBJ1-5,AWSRGTKNQPQH
TRBV7-2,TRBJ1-1,ASSSGQGRTEAF
TRBV19,TRBJ2-5,ASSPRTGSGGPWETQY
TRBV5-1,TRBJ2-5,ASSAGTAQETQY
TRBV3-1/TRBV3-2,TRBJ2-3,ASSQVSSGGPFTDTQY
TRBV29-1,TRBJ2-1,SAAPGTGPSNEQF
TRBV5-1,TRBJ2-7,ASSRGTGTHEQY
TRBV7-9,TRBJ2-2,ASMDRGRITGELF
TRBV7-2,TRBJ2-2,ASSLDSGETGELF
TRBV7-3,TRBJ1-1,ASSADREGPEAF
TRBV11-2,TRBJ2-7,ASSLVSAGAYEQY
TRBV7-3,TRBJ2-7,ASSLTGGLSTYEQY